The source of this TCR beta chain is a study of CD8+ T cells in alopecia areata (dated by TCRdb to the late 2010s). Regarding the study in general: Treated patients were enrolled in an open-label pilot trial of oral tofacitinib, 5 to 10 mg twice daily, for moderate-to-severe alopecia areata. Tofacitinib was administered for 6 to 18 months, and 6 months of follow-up off drug were then conducted to assess delayed response and recurrence. The SALT score, which quantifies the percentage of affected scalp surface area, was used to measure disease severity in treated patients. High-throughput TCRbeta sequencing was used to examine T cell clonal expansion in alopecia areata in both the C3H/HeJ mouse model and human patients. Scalp tissue and sorted CD4+ and CD8+ peripheral blood T cells from patchy and totalis/universalis alopecia areata patients and from healthy controls were covered by human TCRbeta sequencing. Tofacitinib-treated patients had biopsies at baseline and at 4 and 24 weeks of treatment, with a later scalp biopsy in several patients. Scalp clonality was compared across normal scalp (n=4), patchy alopecia areata scalp (n=8), and alopecia totalis/universalis scalp (n=8). RNA was extracted with the PAXgene miRNA kit for fixed scalp, the miRNeasy kit for PBMCs, and the RNeasy kit for mouse skin. Amplification of TCRbeta CDR3 regions was done by immunoSEQ multiplex PCR using 35 Vbeta forward primers and 13 Jbeta reverse primers. Study-level results and caveats: Shared TCR sequences between patients were less evident than in mice, which may be partly attributable to HLA diversity in the patient population. Unlike mouse skin, where gammadelta T cells dominate, normal human skin contains resident alphabeta T cells that get sequenced too, which complicates analysis of the scalp TCR repertoire. Many expanded lesional clones were found to persist in scalp and blood during tofacitinib treatment, and relapse after treatment cessation may be partly explained by this persistence. With tofacitinib, both scalp clonality and the number of expanded CD8+ clones among the top 100 scalp clones went down significantly. Because the treated cohort was small and had just a single nonresponder, larger studies are needed to establish links between baseline CD8+ expansion and response. Compared with normal scalp, lesional scalp had higher clonality and more expanded CD8+ clones, particularly in alopecia totalis/universalis, a pattern that suggests antigenic drive.

Here V drops 5 bases and J drops 12 bases, and the junction holds 9 bases not matched to any gene. Reading from cysteine to phenylalanine, the CDR3 counts 12 amino acids. Here the CDR3 DNA is all that survives: 36 bases in frame from base 1. CDR1 GTSNPN and CDR2 SVGIG are derived from the germline V gene (reference sequence). The table lists this clone with a few counts. The target of this receptor is not known. No much larger clonotype is one base removed from it; base qualities were not supplied. The time point label for this specimen denotes: 24 weeks on oral tofacitinib. Explained via the paper, the treatment or condition label denotes: oral pan-JAK inhibitor, 5-10 mg twice daily. Lesional scalp punch biopsies and peripheral blood were obtained from alopecia areata patients. After PBMCs were isolated by density centrifugation and stained for CD3, CD4 and CD8, a FACSAria was used to sort CD4+ and CD8+ T cells.

The library was prepared using the immunoSEQ multiplex PCR assay. RNA was extracted from all samples and reverse transcribed into cDNA, which served as template for TCR sequencing. SuperScript III was used for first-strand cDNA synthesis, primed with a 2:1 mix of oligo-dT and random hexamers. A synthetic immune receptor repertoire was used to gauge amplification bias, and whatever bias remained was removed computationally. Regarding the original processing steps: Raw reads were preprocessed to remove errors, and CDR3 was defined by IMGT conventions from the conserved cysteine to phenylalanine. To get clonality, Shannon entropy was normalized by log2 of the number of productive unique TCRs and the result was subtracted from 1. Scalp TCRbeta sequences were cross-referenced with sorted blood CD4 and CD8 repertoires so that the CD4 or CD8 identity of scalp clones could be inferred. TCRdb provides this immuneACCESS table in a form limited to in-frame rearrangements. Some clones are lacking; in checked studies, under half of them reflect an unresolved V gene, and why the rest are absent is not known. V and J calls and clone size are given by that table; D and trimming were obtained from the DNA. Recorded for this sample are roughly 110,000 clones; 56% of them occurred a single time. The ten largest account for more than 3% of the sample.

This clonotype was obtained from a human donor with alopecia areata. This sequence uses TRBV30 and TRBJ2-2, and 7 bases in between align with TRBD1. The material sequenced was CD4+ T cells sorted from blood, taken at week 24, from a patient treated with tofacitinib. The nucleotide sequence reads as follows: TGTGCCTGGGGTACAGGGGCGCCTAAGCTGTTTTTT. Its translation reads: CAWGTGAPKLFF.